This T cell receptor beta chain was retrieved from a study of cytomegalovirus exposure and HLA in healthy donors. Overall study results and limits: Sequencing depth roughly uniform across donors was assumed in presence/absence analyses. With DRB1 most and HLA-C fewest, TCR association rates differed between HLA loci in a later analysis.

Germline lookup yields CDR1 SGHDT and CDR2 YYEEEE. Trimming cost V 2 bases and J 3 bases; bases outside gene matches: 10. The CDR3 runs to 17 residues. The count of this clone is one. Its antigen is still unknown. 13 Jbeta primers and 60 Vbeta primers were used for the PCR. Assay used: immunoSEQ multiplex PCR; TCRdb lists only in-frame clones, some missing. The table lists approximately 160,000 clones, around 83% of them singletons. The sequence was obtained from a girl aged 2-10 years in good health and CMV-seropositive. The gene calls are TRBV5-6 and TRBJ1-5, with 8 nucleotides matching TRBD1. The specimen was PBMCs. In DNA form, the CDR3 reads TGTGCCAGCAGCTTCCAAGACAGGGGCCCTCTCAATCAGCCCCAGCATTTT. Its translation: CASSFQDRGPLNQPQHF. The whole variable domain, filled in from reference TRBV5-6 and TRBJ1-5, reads DAGVTQSPTHLIKTRGQQVTLRCSPKSGHDTVSWYQQALGQGPQFIFQYYEEEERQRGNFPDRFSGHQFPNYSSELNVNALLLGDSALYLCASSFQDRGPLNQPQHFGDGTRLSIL.